This entry features one TCR beta chain sequence. The entry originates in a study of control samples from healthy donors and cancer patients. Here immunoSEQ multiplex PCR was the method, and the copy in TCRdb shows in-frame clones only, minus some. This listing includes about 200,000 clones. Germline lookup yields CDR1 MDHEN and CDR2 SYDVKM. The V gene lost 5 bases and the J gene lost 3 bases, with 14 bases spanning the gap. The CDR3 sequence is 14 residues long. This TCR derives from a woman aged 30 to 39 in good health. The genes are TRBV28 and TRBJ2-7; D is tentatively TRBD1 or TRBD2 (5 bases each). The sample taken for sequencing was blood. CDR3 loop: CASSLGRIFYEQYF. In DNA form, the CDR3 reads TGTGCCAGCAGTCTGGGACGGATATTCTACGAGCAGTACTTC. The whole variable domain, remainder taken from reference TRBV28 and TRBJ2-7, is DVKVTQSSRYLVKRTGEKVFLECVQDMDHENMFWYRQDPGLGLRLIYFSYDVKMKEKGDIPEGYSVSREKKERFSLILESASTNQTSMYLCASSLGRIFYEQYFGPGTRLTVT.